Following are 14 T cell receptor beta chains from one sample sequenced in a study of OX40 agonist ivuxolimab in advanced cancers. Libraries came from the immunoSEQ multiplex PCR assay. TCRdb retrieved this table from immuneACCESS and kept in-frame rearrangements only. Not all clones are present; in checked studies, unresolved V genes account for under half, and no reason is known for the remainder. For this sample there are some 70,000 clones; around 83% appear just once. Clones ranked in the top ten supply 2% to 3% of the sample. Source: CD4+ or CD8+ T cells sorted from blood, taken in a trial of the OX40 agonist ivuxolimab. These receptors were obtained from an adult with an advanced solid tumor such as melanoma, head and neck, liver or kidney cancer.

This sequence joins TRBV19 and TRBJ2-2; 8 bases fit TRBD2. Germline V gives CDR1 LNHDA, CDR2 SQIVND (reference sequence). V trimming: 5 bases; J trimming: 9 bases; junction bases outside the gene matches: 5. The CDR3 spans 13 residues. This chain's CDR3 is CASSDGRAWELFF. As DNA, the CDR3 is TGTGCCAGTAGTGACGGGAGGGCGTGGGAGCTGTTTTTT.

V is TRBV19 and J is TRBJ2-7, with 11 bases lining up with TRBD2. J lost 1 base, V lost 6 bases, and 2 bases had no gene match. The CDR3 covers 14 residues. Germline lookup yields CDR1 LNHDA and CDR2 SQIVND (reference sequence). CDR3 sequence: CASRWTSGSYEQYF. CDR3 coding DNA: TGTGCCAGTAGGTGGACTAGCGGGTCCTACGAGCAGTACTTC.

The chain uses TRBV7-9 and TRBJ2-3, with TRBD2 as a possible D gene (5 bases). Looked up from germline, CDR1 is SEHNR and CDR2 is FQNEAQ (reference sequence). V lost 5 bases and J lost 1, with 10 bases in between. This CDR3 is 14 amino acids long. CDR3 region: CASSLAGGTDTQYF. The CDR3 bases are TGTGCCAGCAGCCTGGCCGGGGGCACAGATACGCAGTATTTT.

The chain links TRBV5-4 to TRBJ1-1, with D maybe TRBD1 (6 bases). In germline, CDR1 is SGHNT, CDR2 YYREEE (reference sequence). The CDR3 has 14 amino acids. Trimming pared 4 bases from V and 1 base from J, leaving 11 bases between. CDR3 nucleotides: TGTGCCAGCAGCATACTAGGGGGGAACACTGAAGCTTTCTTT. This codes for CASSILGGNTEAFF.

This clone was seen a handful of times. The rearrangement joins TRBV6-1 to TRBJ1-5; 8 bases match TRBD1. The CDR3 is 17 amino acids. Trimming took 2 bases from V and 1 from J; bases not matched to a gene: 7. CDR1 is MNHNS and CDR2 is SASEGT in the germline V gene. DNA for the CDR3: TGTGCCAGCAGTGAACCCTGGACAGGGCGCAGCAATCAGCCCCAGCATTTT. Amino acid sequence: CASSEPWTGRSNQPQHF.

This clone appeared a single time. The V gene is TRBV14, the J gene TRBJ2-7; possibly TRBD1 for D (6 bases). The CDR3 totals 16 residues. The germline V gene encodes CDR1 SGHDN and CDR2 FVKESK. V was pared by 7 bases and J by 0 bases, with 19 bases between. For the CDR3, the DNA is TGTGCCAGCACCCGGGACACCTTGCGATCCTCCTACGAGCAGTACTTC. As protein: CASTRDTLRSSYEQYF.

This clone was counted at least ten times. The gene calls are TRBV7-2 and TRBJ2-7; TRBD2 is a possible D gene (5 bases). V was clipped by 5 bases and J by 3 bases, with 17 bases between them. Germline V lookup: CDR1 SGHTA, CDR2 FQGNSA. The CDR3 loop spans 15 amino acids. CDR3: CASSPEGRMGYEQYF. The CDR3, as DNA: TGTGCCAGCAGCCCTGAGGGTAGGATGGGCTACGAGCAGTACTTC.

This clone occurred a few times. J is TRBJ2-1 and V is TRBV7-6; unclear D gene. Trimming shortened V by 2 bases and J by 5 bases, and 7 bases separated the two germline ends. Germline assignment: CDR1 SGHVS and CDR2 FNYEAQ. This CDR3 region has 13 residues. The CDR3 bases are TGTGCCAGCAGCTTAAAACCAAACAATGAGCAGTTCTTC. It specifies CASSLKPNNEQFF.

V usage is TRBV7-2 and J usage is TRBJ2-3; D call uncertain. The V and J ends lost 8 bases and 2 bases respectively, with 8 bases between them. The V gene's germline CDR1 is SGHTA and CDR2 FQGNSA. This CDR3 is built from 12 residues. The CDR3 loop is CASGPFTDTQYF. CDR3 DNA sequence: TGTGCCAGCGGGCCTTTCACAGATACGCAGTATTTT. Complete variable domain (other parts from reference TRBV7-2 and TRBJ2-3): GAGVSQSPSNKVTEKGKDVELRCDPISGHTALYWYRQSLGQGLEFLIYFQGNSAPDKSGLPSDRFSAERTGGSVSTLTIQRTQQEDSAVYLCASGPFTDTQYFGPGTRLTVL.

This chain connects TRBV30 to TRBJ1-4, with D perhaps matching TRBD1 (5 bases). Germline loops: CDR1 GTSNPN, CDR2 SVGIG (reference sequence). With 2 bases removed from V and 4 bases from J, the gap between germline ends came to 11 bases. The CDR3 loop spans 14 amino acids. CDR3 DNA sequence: TGTGCCTGGAGTCGGGACCGAAGTAATGAAAAACTGTTTTTT. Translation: CAWSRDRSNEKLFF.

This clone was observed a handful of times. CDR3 DNA: TGTGCCAGCTCACCACGTGGGGGCACAGATACGCAGTATTTT. It encodes CASSPRGGTDTQYF. The chain recombines TRBV18 with TRBJ2-3; D gene uncertain. The V and J ends lost 1 base and 1 base respectively, with 6 bases between them. The CDR3 has 14 amino acids. CDR1 and CDR2 from the germline V gene are KGHSH and LQKENI.

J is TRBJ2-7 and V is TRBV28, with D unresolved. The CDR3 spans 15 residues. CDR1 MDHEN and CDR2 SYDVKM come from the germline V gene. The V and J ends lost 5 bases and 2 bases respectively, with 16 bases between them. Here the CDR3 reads CASSQILVLPYEQYF. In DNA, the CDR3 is TGTGCCAGCAGTCAGATCCTGGTACTCCCCTACGAGCAGTACTTC.

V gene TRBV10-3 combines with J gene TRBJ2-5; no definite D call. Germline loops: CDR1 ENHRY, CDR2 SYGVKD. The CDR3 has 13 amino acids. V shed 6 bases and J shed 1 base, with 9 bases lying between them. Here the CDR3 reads CAISRMPQETQYF. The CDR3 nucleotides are TGTGCCATCAGCCGCATGCCCCAAGAGACCCAGTACTTC.

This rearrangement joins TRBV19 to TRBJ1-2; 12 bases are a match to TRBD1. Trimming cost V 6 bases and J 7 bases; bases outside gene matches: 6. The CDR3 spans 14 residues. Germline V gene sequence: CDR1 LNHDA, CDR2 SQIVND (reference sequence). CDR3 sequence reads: CASRQGQGAFGYTF. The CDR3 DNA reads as TGTGCCAGTAGGCAGGGACAGGGGGCGTTTGGCTACACCTTC.